This TCR beta chain originates from a study of blood T cells in healthy people across ages. The study, taken as a whole, reports: There were more naive CD4+ cells and higher diversity in long-lived donors than in aged donors. It was not possible, with unsorted PBMCs, to conclusively compare naive and antigen-experienced cells. In these data, TCR beta diversity tracked strongly with naive T cell percentage.

Then a second PCR, running roughly 7 to 11 cycles, was carried out with a sample-barcoded 5' primer and a J-beta primer mix. TCRdb re-derived calls from the 5' RACE reads in MiXCR, one entry per CDR3 protein. Counted here are about 650,000 distinct CDR3 sequences, approximately 30% occurring once; the ten biggest clones make up 15%. CDR3 length equals 15 residues. Looked up from germline, CDR1 is GTSNPN and CDR2 is SVGIG (reference sequence). V trimming: 2 bases; J trimming: 10 bases; junction bases outside the gene matches: 14. Total RNA, at least 5 micrograms per sample, was extracted from PBMCs. As to this clonotype: Its antigen is not known. With a much larger clone just one base away, this may be a read error.

This chain joins TRBV30 and TRBJ2-1; TRBD1 matches at 7 bases. Material for sequencing was blood. This TCR derives from a woman of 80 years or more in good health. This CDR3 reads CAWSSPRGQHYEQFF. The CDR3, as DNA: TGTGCCTGGAGTTCTCCACGGGGACAGCACTACGAGCAGTTCTTC.